Each of the 19 T cell receptor beta chains below was sequenced from the same sample in a study of T cells after yellow fever vaccination. Via MiXCR, TCRdb re-called the 5' RACE reads, giving one row per CDR3 protein. The data contain 120,000 or so distinct CDR3 sequences, approximately 16% of them singletons. Sequencing was performed on CD8+ T cells sorted from PBMCs, taken 5 days after the yellow fever booster vaccination. The receptor set was obtained from a man younger than 35 who received the YFV17D yellow fever vaccine.

This clonotype was seen at least ten times. The chain combines TRBV7-9 with TRBJ2-7, with D uncertain. CDR1 SEHNR and CDR2 FQNEAQ come from the germline V gene (reference sequence). The CDR3 totals 12 residues. Between the trimmed V and J ends, which lost 1 base and 7 bases, there was a span of 8 bases. In DNA form, the CDR3 reads TGTGCCAGCAGCTTAGGGAACTCTGAGCAGTACTTC. It encodes CASSLGNSEQYF. Full variable domain (missing parts from reference TRBV7-9 and TRBJ2-7): DTGVSQNPRHKITKRGQNVTFRCDPISEHNRLYWYRQTLGQGPEFLTYFQNEAQLEKSRLLSDRFSAERPKGSFSTLEIQRTEQGDSAMYLCASSLGNSEQYFGPGTRLTVT.

The V gene is TRBV11-1, the J gene TRBJ2-7; no reliable D call. This CDR3 comprises 13 residues. Germline V gene lookup returns CDR1 SGHAT and CDR2 FQDESV (reference sequence). V was cut by 5 bases and J by 9 bases, with 17 bases left in between. CDR3 sequence (DNA): TGTGCCAGCAGCCCCAGGAACGTTGCGGTGCAGTACTTC. It codes for CASSPRNVAVQYF.

The chain combines TRBV4-3 with TRBJ2-2, with TRBD1 identical over 9 bases. This CDR3 has 16 amino acids. Germline V CDR1 and CDR2: LGHNA, YSLEER. V was clipped by 4 bases and J by 0 bases; unmatched bases: 3. In DNA form, the CDR3 reads TGCGCCAGCAGCCTGGGGGACAGGGCGAACACCGGGGAGCTGTTTTTT. Translation gives CASSLGDRANTGELFF.

V is TRBV6-2 or TRBV6-3 and J is TRBJ2-7; no firm D call. The CDR3 is made up of 14 amino acids. Germline CDR1 MNHEY, CDR2 SVGEGT. V was clipped by 3 bases and J by 2 bases, with 11 bases between them. CDR3 nucleotide sequence: TGTGCCAGCAGTTATGGGCCGCTAGCCTACGAGCAGTACGTC. Protein product: CASSYGPLAYEQYV.

V gene TRBV5-1 combines with J gene TRBJ1-1; no clear D. Looked up from germline, CDR1 is SGHRS and CDR2 is YFSETQ. The CDR3 spans 15 residues. Trimming stripped 0 bases from V and 1 base from J, with 10 bases between. This CDR3 reads CASSLGIGTNTEAFF. In DNA form, the CDR3 reads TGCGCCAGCAGCTTGGGTATAGGAACGAACACTGAAGCTTTCTTT. The variable domain in full, with the rest retrieved from reference TRBV5-1 and TRBJ1-1, is KAGVTQTPRYLIKTRGQQVTLSCSPISGHRSVSWYQQTPGQGLQFLFEYFSETQRNKGNFPGRFSGRQFSNSRSEMNVSTLELGDSALYLCASSLGIGTNTEAFFGQGTRLTVV.

CDR3 nucleotides: TGTGCCAGCAGTGAAGCATTAGGACCGGTGAACACTGAAGCTTTCTTT. Its translation is CASSEALGPVNTEAFF. The rearrangement links TRBV6-1 to TRBJ1-1, with D uncertain. V was pared by 0 bases and J by 0 bases, with 11 bases between. Germline V gene data show CDR1 as MNHNS and CDR2 as SASEGT. The CDR3 is made up of 16 amino acids.

This clonotype was seen more than once but under ten times. The J gene is TRBJ1-6, the V gene TRBV7-2; D gene unclear. V lost 1 base and J lost 13, with 20 bases in between. CDR3 length: 16 residues. Germline V gene lookup returns CDR1 SGHTA and CDR2 FQGNSA. The chain's CDR3 is CASSLGAELTWAPLHF. The CDR3 nucleotides read TGTGCCAGCAGCTTAGGTGCGGAGCTTACGTGGGCGCCCCTCCACTTT.

This clonotype was found a few times. The CDR3 nucleotides read TGCGCCAGCAGCCAGTCGGCCAATCCAGATACGCAGTATTTT. Translating it yields CASSQSANPDTQYF. The rearrangement uses TRBV4-1 and TRBJ2-3, with D hard to call. V was trimmed by 3 bases and J by 4 bases, leaving 11 bases between them. The germline V gene encodes CDR1 MGHRA and CDR2 YSYEKL. This CDR3 is built from 14 residues.

The rearrangement links TRBV28 to TRBJ1-2; 9 bases are a match to TRBD1. J gave up 4 bases and V 5 bases, and 5 bases lay outside the gene matches. CDR1 is MDHEN and CDR2 is SYDVKM in the germline V gene. This CDR3 spans 14 amino acids. The CDR3 DNA follows: TGTGCCAGCAGTGGACAGGGGAGGACCTATGGCTACACCTTC. Its protein product is CASSGQGRTYGYTF.

Only a few counts were recorded for this clonotype. The chain carries TRBV4-2 and TRBJ2-1; tentatively, D is TRBD1 (6 bases). The CDR3 totals 12 residues. The V gene lost 3 bases and the J gene lost 10 bases, with 10 bases spanning the gap. Germline-derived CDR1 and CDR2 are LGHNA and YNFKEQ. CDR3 nucleotides: TGTGCCAGCAGCCACCCAGGGGAGGAGCAGTTCTTC. Translating it yields CASSHPGEEQFF.

V usage is TRBV21-1 and J usage is TRBJ2-7; the DNA was not used to check the table's D call, TRBD2. TRBV21-1 is designated a pseudogene. The CDR3 runs to 12 residues. The CDR3 region is CASSTTRAEQYV. The CDR3 bases are TGTGCCAGCAGCACGACTAGGGCGGAGCAGTACGTC.

The J gene is TRBJ1-2, the V gene TRBV28; tentatively, D is TRBD1 (6 bases). This CDR3 comprises 14 residues. Trimming removed 1 base at V and 4 bases at J, with 10 bases between. From germline, CDR1 is MDHEN and CDR2 SYDVKM. CDR3 nucleotide sequence: TGTGCCAGCAGTTTATCTCGACAGGTCTATGGCTACACCTTC. It encodes CASSLSRQVYGYTF.

This clonotype has just a few counts. The chain links TRBV7-9 to TRBJ2-6; D remains unclear. The CDR3 sequence is 11 residues long. CDR1 is SEHNR, CDR2 FQNEAQ, per germline (reference sequence). The V gene lost 6 bases and the J gene lost 6 bases, with 3 bases spanning the gap. The CDR3 reads CASRVANVLTF. The CDR3 bases are TGTGCCAGCAGGGTGGCCAACGTCCTGACTTTC.

This clonotype occurred many times. This chain joins TRBV27 and TRBJ2-5, with D possibly TRBD2 on 6 matching bases. The CDR3 has 17 amino acids. V lost 5 bases to trimming and J lost 1 base, with 20 bases between them. Germline-derived CDR1 and CDR2 are MNHEY and SMNVEV (reference sequence). The CDR3 DNA reads TGTGCCAGCAGTCCCACTCCCGGGGGTAGGGGCCAAGAGACCCAGTACTTC. It encodes CASSPTPGGRGQETQYF.

This chain uses TRBV19 with TRBJ1-1; 9 bases line up with TRBD1. The CDR3 is 15 amino acids. J gave up 5 bases and V 1 base, and 5 bases lay outside the gene matches. The germline V gene has CDR1 LNHDA and CDR2 SQIVND (reference sequence). The CDR3 here is CASSIGGTGHTEAFF. The CDR3 nucleotides read TGTGCCAGTAGTATAGGAGGGACAGGGCATACTGAAGCTTTCTTT.

This clonotype was recorded at least ten times. This sequence joins TRBV2 and TRBJ2-2; TRBD1 is a possible D gene (5 bases). This CDR3 has 15 amino acids. Per the germline V gene, CDR1 is SNHLY and CDR2 is FYNNEI. The germline V and J ends were trimmed by 3 bases and 1 base, with 9 bases remaining between them. CDR3 in amino acids: CASSDPRENTGELFF. In nucleotides, the CDR3 is TGTGCCAGCAGTGATCCCAGGGAGAACACCGGGGAGCTGTTTTTT.

The CDR3 nucleotides read TGTGCCAGCAGCTCCCCTCCGGCTAGCGGGGGGGCCGGGGCCGGGTACGAGCAGTACTTC. It translates to CASSSPPASGGAGAGYEQYF. This rearrangement joins TRBV7-9 to TRBJ2-7, with 12 bases identical to TRBD2. This CDR3 is built from 20 residues. Looked up from germline, CDR1 is SEHNR and CDR2 is FQNEAQ (reference sequence). V lost 4 bases, J lost 4 bases, and 20 bases stayed unmatched.

V gene TRBV9 combines with J gene TRBJ2-1, with 10 bases lining up with TRBD2. V was clipped by 3 bases and J by 8 bases; unmatched bases: 5. Germline CDR1 and CDR2: SGDLS and YYNGEE. CDR3 length: 14 residues. The CDR3 sequence: CASSAERGGYEQFF. For the CDR3, the DNA is TGTGCCAGCAGCGCAGAGCGGGGGGGCTATGAGCAGTTCTTC.

This clonotype has more than one count but fewer than ten. This CDR3 reads CSVDLEESNTGELFF. Written as DNA, the CDR3 is TGCAGCGTTGACTTAGAAGAATCGAACACCGGGGAGCTGTTTTTT. This chain connects TRBV29-1 to TRBJ2-2, with D uncertain. Germline V gene data show CDR1 as SQVTM and CDR2 as ANQGSEA. The CDR3 length is 15 residues. The V end was cut by 3 bases, the J end by 0 bases, with 11 bases between.